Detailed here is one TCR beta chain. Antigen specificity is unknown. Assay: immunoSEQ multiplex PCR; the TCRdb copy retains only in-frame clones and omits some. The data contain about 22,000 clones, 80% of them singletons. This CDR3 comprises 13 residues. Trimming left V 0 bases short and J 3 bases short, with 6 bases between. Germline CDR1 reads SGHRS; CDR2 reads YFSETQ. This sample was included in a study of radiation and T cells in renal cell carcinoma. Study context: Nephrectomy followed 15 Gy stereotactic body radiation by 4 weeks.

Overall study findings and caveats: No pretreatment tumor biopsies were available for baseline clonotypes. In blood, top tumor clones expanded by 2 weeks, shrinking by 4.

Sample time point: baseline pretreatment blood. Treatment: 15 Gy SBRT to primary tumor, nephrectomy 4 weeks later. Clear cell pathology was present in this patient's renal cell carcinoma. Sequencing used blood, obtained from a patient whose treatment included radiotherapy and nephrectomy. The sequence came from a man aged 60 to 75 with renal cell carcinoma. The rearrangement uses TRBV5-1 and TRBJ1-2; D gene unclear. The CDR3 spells CASSLEAYYGYTF. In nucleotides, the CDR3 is TGCGCCAGCAGCTTGGAAGCGTACTATGGCTACACCTTC.